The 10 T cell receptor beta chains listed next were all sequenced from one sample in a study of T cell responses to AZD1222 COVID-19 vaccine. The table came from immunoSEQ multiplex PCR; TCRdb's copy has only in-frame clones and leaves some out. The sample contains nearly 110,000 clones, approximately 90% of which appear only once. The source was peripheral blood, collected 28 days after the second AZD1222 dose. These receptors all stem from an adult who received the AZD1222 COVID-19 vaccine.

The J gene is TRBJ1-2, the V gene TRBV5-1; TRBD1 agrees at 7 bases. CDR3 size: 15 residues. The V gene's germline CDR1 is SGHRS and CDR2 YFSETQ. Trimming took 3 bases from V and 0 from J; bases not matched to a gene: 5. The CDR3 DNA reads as TGCGCCAGCAGCTCATCAGGGGGAACTAACTATGGCTACACCTTC. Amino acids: CASSSSGGTNYGYTF.

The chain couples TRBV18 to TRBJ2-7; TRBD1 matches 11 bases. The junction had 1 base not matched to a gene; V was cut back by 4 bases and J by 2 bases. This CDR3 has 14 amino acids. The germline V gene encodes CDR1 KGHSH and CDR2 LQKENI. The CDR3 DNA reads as TGTGCCAGCTCACGGGGACAGGGGGCCTACGAGCAGTACTTC. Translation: CASSRGQGAYEQYF.

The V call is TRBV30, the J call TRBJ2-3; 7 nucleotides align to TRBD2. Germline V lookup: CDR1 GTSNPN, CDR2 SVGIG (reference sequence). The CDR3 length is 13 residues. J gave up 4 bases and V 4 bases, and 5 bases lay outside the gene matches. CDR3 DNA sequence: TGTGCCTGGACGGGGGGTAGCGCAGATACGCAGTATTTT. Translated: CAWTGGSADTQYF.

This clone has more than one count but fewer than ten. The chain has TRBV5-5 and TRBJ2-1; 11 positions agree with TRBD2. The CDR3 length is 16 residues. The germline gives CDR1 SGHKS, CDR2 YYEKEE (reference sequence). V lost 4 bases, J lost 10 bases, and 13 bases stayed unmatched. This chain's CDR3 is CASSPRPSGGSVEQFF. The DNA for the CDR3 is TGTGCCAGCAGCCCAAGGCCTAGCGGGGGGTCGGTCGAGCAGTTCTTC. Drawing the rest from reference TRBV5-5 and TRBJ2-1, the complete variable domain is DAGVTQSPTHLIKTRGQQVTLRCSPISGHKSVSWYQQVLGQGPQFIFQYYEKEERGRGNFPDRFSARQFPNYSSELNVNALLLGDSALYLCASSPRPSGGSVEQFFGPGTRLTVL.

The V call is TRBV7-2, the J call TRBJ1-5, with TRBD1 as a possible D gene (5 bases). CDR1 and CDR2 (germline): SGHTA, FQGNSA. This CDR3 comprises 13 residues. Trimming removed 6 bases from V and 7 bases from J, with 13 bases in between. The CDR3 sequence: CASSYGARQPQHF. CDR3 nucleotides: TGTGCCAGCAGTTACGGGGCGCGGCAGCCCCAGCATTTT.

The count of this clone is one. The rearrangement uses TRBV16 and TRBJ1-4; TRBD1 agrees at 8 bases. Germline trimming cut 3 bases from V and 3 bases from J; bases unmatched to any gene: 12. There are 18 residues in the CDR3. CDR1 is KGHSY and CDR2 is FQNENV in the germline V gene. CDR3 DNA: TGTGCCAGCAGCCACCCTGGACAGGGTATAGCACCTAATGAAAAACTGTTTTTT. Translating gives CASSHPGQGIAPNEKLFF.

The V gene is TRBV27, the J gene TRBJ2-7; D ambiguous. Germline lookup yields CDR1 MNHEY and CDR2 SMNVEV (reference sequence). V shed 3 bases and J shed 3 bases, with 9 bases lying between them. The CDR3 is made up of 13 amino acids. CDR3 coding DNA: TGTGCCAGCAGTTTTGGGCAGCTCTACGAGCAGTACTTC. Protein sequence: CASSFGQLYEQYF.

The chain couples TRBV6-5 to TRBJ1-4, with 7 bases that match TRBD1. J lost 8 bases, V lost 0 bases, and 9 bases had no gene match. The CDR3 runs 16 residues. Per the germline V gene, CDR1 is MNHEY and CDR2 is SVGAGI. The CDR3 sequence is CASSYSYRGRGEKLFF. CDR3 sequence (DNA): TGTGCCAGCAGTTACTCTTACAGGGGAAGAGGGGAAAAACTGTTTTTT.

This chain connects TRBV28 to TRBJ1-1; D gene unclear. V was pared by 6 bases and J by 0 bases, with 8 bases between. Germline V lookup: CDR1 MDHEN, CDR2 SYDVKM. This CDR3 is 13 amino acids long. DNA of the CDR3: TGTGCCAGCAGGCATGTCATGAACACTGAAGCTTTCTTT. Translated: CASRHVMNTEAFF. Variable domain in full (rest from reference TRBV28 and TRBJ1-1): DVKVTQSSRYLVKRTGEKVFLECVQDMDHENMFWYRQDPGLGLRLIYFSYDVKMKEKGDIPEGYSVSREKKERFSLILESASTNQTSMYLCASRHVMNTEAFFGQGTRLTVV.

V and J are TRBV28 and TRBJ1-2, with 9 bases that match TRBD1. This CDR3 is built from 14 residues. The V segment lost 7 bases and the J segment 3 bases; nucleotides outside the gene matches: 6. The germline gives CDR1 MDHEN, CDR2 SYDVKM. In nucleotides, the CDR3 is TGTGCCAGCACAACAGGGGGCGGTCACTATGGCTACACCTTC. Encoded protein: CASTTGGGHYGYTF.